A selection of T cell receptor beta chains follows, all from one sample in a study of cytotoxic CD8 clonotypes in ibrutinib-treated CLL. Profiling relied on immunoSEQ multiplex PCR, and the TCRdb table lists in-frame clones only, not all of them. This sample has about 130,000 clones, with roughly 80% found just once. Source: PBMCs, taken after 24 months of ibrutinib treatment. The receptors shown here come from a human donor with chronic lymphocytic leukemia. The CDR3 runs from the conserved cysteine through the conserved F or W. Each record gives: V gene, clone size, D gene, CDR3 length, J gene, CDR3 DNA, CDR3 protein. D genes are given only for firm matches. Clone size, where shown, is once, few, many, or a class for clones that have expanded.

TRBV18,.,.,14,TRBJ2-7,TGTGCCAGCTCACCGGCCGCCAGGACCTACGAGCAGTACTTC,CASSPAARTYEQYF
TRBV27,.,TRBD1,12,TRBJ2-5,TGTGCCAGCAGTTCCAGGGGGGAGACCCAGTACTTC,CASSSRGETQYF
TRBV5-5,.,.,13,TRBJ2-7,TGTGCCAGCAGCTACATGGCCCCCGACGAGCAGTACTTC,CASSYMAPDEQYF
TRBV5-1,.,.,15,TRBJ2-2,TGCGCCAGCAGCTCCGGGACGCCTAACACCGGGGAGCTGTTTTTT,CASSSGTPNTGELFF
TRBV5-1,.,.,13,TRBJ2-3,TGCGCCAGCAGCCCGGGGGGCACAGATACGCAGTATTTT,CASSPGGTDTQYF
TRBV7-9,.,.,14,TRBJ1-6,TGTGCCAGCAGCGAGCGGGGGATTAATTCACCCCTCCACTTT,CASSERGINSPLHF
TRBV4-3,.,TRBD2,20,TRBJ2-3,TGCGCCAGCAGCCGGGGTACGGGACTAGCGGGGGGGACTAGCACAGATACGCAGTATTTT,CASSRGTGLAGGTSTDTQYF
TRBV19,.,TRBD1,15,TRBJ1-2,TGTGCCAGTAAAAATCCGGGACAGGGTTACTATGGCTACACCTTC,CASKNPGQGYYGYTF
TRBV18,.,.,16,TRBJ2-5,TGTGCCAGCTCACCGGGTTCAGGAGCTACCCGAGAGACCCAGTACTTC,CASSPGSGATRETQYF
TRBV7-2,.,.,12,TRBJ2-7,TGTGCCAGCAGCTTTCCTGCGGGCGAGCAGTACTTC,CASSFPAGEQYF
TRBV18,.,TRBD2,16,TRBJ2-3,TGTGCCAGCTCATCCGGACTAGCGGGAAGCACAGATACGCAGTATTTT,CASSSGLAGSTDTQYF
TRBV6-5,.,.,14,TRBJ1-1,TGTGCCAGCAGCCCACAAGTTACCCTCACTGAAGCTTTCTTT,CASSPQVTLTEAFF
TRBV10-2,.,.,11,TRBJ2-7,TGCGCCAGCAGTACGATGTCCGAGCAGTACTTC,CASSTMSEQYF
TRBV19,.,TRBD1,14,TRBJ2-7,TGTGCCAGTAGTGCGGGACAGGGGGCCGGCGAGCAGTACTTC,CASSAGQGAGEQYF
TRBV19,once,TRBD1,16,TRBJ1-5,TGTGCCAGTAGTAGGGGACAGGGACCTCTCAATCAGCCCCAGCATTTT,CASSRGQGPLNQPQHF